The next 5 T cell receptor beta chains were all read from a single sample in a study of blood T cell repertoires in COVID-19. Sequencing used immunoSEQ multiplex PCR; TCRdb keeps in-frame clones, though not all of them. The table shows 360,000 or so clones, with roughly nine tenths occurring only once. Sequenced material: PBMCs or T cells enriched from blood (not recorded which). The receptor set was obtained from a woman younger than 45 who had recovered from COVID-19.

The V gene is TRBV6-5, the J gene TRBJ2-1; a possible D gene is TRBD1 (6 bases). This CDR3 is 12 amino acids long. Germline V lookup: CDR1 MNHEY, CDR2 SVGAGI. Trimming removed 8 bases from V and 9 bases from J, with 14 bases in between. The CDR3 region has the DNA TGTGCCAGCGGCTTTTTAGGGGGTGAGCAGTTCTTC. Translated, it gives CASGFLGGEQFF.

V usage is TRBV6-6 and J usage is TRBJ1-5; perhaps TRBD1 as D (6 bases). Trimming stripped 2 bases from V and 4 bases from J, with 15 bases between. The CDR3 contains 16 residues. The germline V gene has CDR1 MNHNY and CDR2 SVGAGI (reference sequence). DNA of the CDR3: TGTGCCAGCAGTTACGAGGGCAGGGGAGGGAATCAGCCCCAGCATTTT. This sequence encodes CASSYEGRGGNQPQHF.

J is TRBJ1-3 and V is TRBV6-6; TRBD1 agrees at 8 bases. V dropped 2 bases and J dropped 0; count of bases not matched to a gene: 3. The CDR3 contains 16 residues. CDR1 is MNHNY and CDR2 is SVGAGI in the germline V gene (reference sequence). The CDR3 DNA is TGTGCCAGCAGTTACACAGGGGGGATCTCTGGAAACACCATATATTTT. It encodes CASSYTGGISGNTIYF.

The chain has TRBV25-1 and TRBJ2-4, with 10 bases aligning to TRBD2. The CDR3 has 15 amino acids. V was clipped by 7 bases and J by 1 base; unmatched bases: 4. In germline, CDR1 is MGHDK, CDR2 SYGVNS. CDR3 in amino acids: CASTSGGDAKNIQYF. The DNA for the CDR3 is TGTGCCAGCACTAGCGGGGGTGATGCCAAAAACATTCAGTACTTC. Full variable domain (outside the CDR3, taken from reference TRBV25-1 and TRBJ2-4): EADIYQTPRYLVIGTGKKITLECSQTMGHDKMYWYQQDPGMELHLIHYSYGVNSTEKGDLSSESTVSRIRTEHFPLTLESARPSHTSQYLCASTSGGDAKNIQYFGAGTRLSVL.

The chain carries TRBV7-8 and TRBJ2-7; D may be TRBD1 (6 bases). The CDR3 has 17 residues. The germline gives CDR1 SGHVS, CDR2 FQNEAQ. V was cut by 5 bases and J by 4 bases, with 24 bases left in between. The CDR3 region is CASSHSRWGTKRYEQYF. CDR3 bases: TGTGCCAGCAGCCACAGTCGATGGGGGACAAAGCGTTACGAGCAGTACTTC. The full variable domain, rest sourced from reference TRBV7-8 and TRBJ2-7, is GAGVSQSPRYKVAKRGQDVALRCDPISGHVSLFWYQQALGQGPEFLTYFQNEAQLDKSGLPSDRFFAERPEGSVSTLKIQRTQQEDSAVYLCASSHSRWGTKRYEQYFGPGTRLTVT.